This paragraph covers one TCR beta chain sequence. Patients had blood sampled at baseline and again on cycle 4 day 1 and cycle 7 day 1. Using immunoSEQ multiplex PCR, the repertoire was profiled, and TCRdb retains in-frame clones only, with some absent. This sample yields 30,000 to 35,000 clones, of which 70% to 85% are seen a single time; 9.5% to 12% belongs to the top ten. The data belong to a study of OX40 agonist ivuxolimab in advanced cancers. Study summary: The patients' treatment was ivuxolimab, an agonistic anti-OX40 (CD134) antibody. Cancers in dose escalation were hepatocellular, melanoma, renal cell and head and neck. Partial responses occurred in three patients (one hepatocellular carcinoma, two cutaneous melanoma).

V was shortened by 4 bases and J by 2 bases, with 12 bases between the two germline ends. The CDR3 loop spans 14 amino acids. The chain has TRBV23-1 and TRBJ2-7; D not certain. TRBV23-1 is sorted into the ORF group, with uncertain function. The material was CD4+ or CD8+ T cells sorted from blood, obtained in a trial of the OX40 agonist ivuxolimab. The receptor was isolated from an adult with an advanced solid tumor such as melanoma, head and neck, liver or kidney cancer. The CDR3 region is CASSPMLAAYEQYF. CDR3 DNA: TGCGCCAGCAGTCCCATGCTTGCGGCCTACGAGCAGTACTTC.